This T cell receptor (beta chain) is drawn from a study of shared clonotypes between healthy human individuals. J gave up 3 bases and V 9 bases, and 8 bases lay outside the gene matches. The CDR3 covers 14 residues. Germline values: CDR1 SNHLY, CDR2 FYNNEI. As defined, naive CD8 cells were CD45RO-negative and positively selected for CCR7, with terminally differentiated effector memory CD45RA+ cells excluded. This clone appeared a single time. Here immunoSEQ multiplex PCR was the method, and the copy in TCRdb shows in-frame clones only, minus some. The sample holds around 580,000 clones; about 98% are singletons and the top ten take approximately 0.33%.

This TCR came from a man between 25 and 39 years old in good health. Specimen: naive CD8+ T cells sorted from blood. This rearrangement joins TRBV2 to TRBJ2-7, with 10 positions matching TRBD2. CDR3 loop: CASHSLAGVYEQYF. CDR3 coding DNA: TGTGCCAGTCATTCGCTAGCGGGAGTCTACGAGCAGTACTTC. Looking up the rest from reference TRBV2 and TRBJ2-7 gives the full variable domain: EPEVTQTPSHQVTQMGQEVILRCVPISNHLYFYWYRQILGQKVEFLVSFYNNEISEKSEIFDDQFSVERPDGSNFTLKIRSTKLEDSAMYFCASHSLAGVYEQYFGPGTRLTVT.